The rows below give T cell receptor beta chains drawn from one sample of a study of blood T cell repertoires in COVID-19. Produced via immunoSEQ multiplex PCR; TCRdb's table is partial and in-frame only. The data contain 200,000 to 250,000 clones, 85% of them singletons. What was sequenced was peripheral blood. These receptors were obtained from a woman in her seventies with COVID-19, enrolled during active disease. Both conserved end residues are trimmed from each CDR3.

j_call v_call cdr3_aa
TRBJ2-1 TRBV7-9 ASSLVVSPHNEQF
TRBJ2-5 TRBV28 ASYGPGRQETQY
TRBJ1-5 TRBV10-3 AISPQGNNQPQH
TRBJ1-4 TRBV7-2 ASSFRDRASINEKLF
TRBJ1-5 TRBV19 ASSPSGGAVQPQH
TRBJ2-7 TRBV11-3 ASSYTGSYEQY
TRBJ2-2 TRBV6-2/TRBV6-3 ASSYLASGGYTGELF
TRBJ1-5 TRBV9 ASSFSGGSQPQH
TRBJ2-5 TRBV3-1/TRBV3-2 ASSQAGTYPQETQY
TRBJ2-7 TRBV11-2 ASSAGTGLYEQY
TRBJ2-3 TRBV4-3 ASSQDWTSGLADTQY
TRBJ1-6 TRBV4-2 ASSQEPGQVYSPLH
TRBJ1-2 TRBV3-1/TRBV3-2 ASSHGTGTVYGYT
TRBJ2-1 TRBV5-5 ASSFLRTSGYEQF
TRBJ1-4 TRBV27 ASRPGRRPGGDEKLF
TRBJ2-1 TRBV5-1 ASSLRTGGESSYNEQF
TRBJ1-3 TRBV18 ASSPQGAISGNTIY
TRBJ2-3 TRBV6-2/TRBV6-3 ASSYSGTSGDTQY
TRBJ1-5 TRBV10-3 AISESIGGWDQPQH
TRBJ1-2 TRBV18 ASSPPGGRLPYGYT
TRBJ1-1 TRBV29-1 SVEDRREAF
TRBJ1-3 TRBV7-6 ASSPGQGAGNTIY